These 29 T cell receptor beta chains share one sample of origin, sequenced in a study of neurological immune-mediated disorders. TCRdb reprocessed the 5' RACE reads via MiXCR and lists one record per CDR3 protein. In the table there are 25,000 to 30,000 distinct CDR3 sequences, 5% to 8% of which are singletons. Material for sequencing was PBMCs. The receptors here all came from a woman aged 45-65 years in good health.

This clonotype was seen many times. CDR3 loop: CASSIKSGAHTF. The CDR3 coding sequence is TGTGCCAGTAGTATCAAGTCTGGGGCCCACACCTTC. V gene TRBV19 combines with J gene TRBJ1-2; tentative D call: TRBD1 (5 bases). This CDR3 is built from 12 residues. Germline V lookup: CDR1 LNHDA, CDR2 SQIVND (reference sequence). Trimming removed 3 bases from V and 12 bases from J, with 14 bases in between.

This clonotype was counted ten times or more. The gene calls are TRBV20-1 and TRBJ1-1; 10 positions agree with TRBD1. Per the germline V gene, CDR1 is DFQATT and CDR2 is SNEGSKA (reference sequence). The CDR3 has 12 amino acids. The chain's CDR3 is CGWTGGQTEAFF. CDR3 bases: TGCGGCTGGACAGGGGGACAGACTGAAGCTTTCTTT.

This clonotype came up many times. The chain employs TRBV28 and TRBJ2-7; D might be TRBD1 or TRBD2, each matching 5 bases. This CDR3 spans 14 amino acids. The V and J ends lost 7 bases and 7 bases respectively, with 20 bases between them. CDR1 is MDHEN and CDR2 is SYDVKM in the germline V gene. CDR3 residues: CASTGPLLLGEQYF. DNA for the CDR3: TGTGCCAGCACGGGACCGCTGCTGTTGGGTGAGCAGTACTTC.

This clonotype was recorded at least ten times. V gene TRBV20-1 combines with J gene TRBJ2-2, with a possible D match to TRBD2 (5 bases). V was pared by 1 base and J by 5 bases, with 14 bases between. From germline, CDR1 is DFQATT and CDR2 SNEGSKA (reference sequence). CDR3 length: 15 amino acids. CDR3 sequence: CSARAELGWTGELFF. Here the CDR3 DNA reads TGCAGTGCTAGAGCAGAACTAGGATGGACCGGGGAGCTGTTTTTT.

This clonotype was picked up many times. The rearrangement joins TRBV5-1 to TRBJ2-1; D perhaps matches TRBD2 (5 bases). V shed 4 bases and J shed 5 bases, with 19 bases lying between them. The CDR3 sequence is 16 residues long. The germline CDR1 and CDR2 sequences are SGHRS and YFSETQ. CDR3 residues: CASSPFTSGSNNEQFF. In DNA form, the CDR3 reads TGCGCCAGCAGCCCTTTTACCAGCGGCTCGAACAATGAGCAGTTCTTC.

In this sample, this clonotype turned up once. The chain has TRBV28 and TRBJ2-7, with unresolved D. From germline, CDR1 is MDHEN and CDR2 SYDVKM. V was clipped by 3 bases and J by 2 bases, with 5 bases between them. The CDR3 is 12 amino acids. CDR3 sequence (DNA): TGTGCCAGCAGTTTGAGAACCTACGAGCAGTACTTC. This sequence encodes CASSLRTYEQYF.

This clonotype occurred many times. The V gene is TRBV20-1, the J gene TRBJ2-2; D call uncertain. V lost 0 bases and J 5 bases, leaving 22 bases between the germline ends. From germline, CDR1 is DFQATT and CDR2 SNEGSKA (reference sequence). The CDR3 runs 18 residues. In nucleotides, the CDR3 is TGCAGTGCTAGAGATCCGGGCGGTTACCAACGAAGGACCGGGGAGCTGTTTTTT. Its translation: CSARDPGGYQRRTGELFF.

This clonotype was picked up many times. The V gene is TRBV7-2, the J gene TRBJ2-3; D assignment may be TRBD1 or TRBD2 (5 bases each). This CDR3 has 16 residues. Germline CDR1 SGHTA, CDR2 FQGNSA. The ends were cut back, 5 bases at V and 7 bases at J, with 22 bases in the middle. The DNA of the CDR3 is TGTGCCAGCAGCCCAAGTGGGACCGCCGTTAGGAATACGCAGTATTTT. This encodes CASSPSGTAVRNTQYF.

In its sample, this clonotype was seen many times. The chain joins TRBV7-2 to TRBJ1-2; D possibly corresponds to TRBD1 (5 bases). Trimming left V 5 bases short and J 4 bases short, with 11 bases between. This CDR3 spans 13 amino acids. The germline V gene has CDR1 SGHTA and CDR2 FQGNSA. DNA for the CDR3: TGTGCCAGCAGCCAGGGTGGCAGCTATGGCTACACCTTC. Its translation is CASSQGGSYGYTF.

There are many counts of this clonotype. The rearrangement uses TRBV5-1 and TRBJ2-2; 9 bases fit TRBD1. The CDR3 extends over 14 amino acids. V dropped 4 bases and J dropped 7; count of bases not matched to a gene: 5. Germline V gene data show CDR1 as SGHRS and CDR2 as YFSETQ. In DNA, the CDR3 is TGCGCCAGCAGCGACGGGACAGGGATCGGGGAGCTGTTTTTT. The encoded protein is CASSDGTGIGELFF.

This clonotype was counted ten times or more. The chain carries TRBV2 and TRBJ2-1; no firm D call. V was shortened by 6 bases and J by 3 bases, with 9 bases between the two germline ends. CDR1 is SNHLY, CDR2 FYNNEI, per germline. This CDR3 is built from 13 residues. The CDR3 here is CASRARIYNEQFF. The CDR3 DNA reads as TGTGCCAGCAGAGCAAGGATCTACAATGAGCAGTTCTTC.

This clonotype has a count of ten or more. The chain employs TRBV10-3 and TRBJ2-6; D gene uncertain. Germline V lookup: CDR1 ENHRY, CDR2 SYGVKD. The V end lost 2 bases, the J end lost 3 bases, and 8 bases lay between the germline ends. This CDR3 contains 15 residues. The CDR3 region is CAISEAQSGANVLTF. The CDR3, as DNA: TGTGCCATCAGTGAGGCCCAGAGTGGGGCCAACGTCCTGACTTTC.

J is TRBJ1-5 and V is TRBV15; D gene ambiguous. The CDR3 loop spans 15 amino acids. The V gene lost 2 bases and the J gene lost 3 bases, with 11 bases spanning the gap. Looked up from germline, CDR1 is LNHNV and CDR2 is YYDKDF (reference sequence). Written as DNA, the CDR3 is TGTGCCACCAGCAGATCCCCCCTTTCCAATCAGCCCCAGCATTTT. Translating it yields CATSRSPLSNQPQHF. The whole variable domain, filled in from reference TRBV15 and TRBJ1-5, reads DAMVIQNPRYQVTQFGKPVTLSCSQTLNHNVMYWYQQKSSQAPKLLFHYYDKDFNNEADTPDNFQSRRPNTSFCFLDIRSPGLGDTAMYLCATSRSPLSNQPQHFGDGTRLSIL.

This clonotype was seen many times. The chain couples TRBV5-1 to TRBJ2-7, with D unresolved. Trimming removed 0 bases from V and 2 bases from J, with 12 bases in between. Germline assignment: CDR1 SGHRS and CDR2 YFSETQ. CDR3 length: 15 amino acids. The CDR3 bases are TGCGCCAGCAGCTTGGTCTCAGATCCAGCCTACGAGCAGTACTTC. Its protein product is CASSLVSDPAYEQYF.

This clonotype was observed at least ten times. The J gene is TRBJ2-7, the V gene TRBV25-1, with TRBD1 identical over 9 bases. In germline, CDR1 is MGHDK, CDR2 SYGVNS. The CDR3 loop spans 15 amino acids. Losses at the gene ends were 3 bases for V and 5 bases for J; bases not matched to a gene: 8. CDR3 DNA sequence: TGTGCCAGCAGTGACCCTGGGACAGGGAAGCACGAGCAGTACTTC. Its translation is CASSDPGTGKHEQYF.

CDR3 region: CASSRGTDYGYTF. DNA of the CDR3: TGCGCCAGCAGCAGGGGGACTGATTATGGCTACACCTTC. The chain combines TRBV5-1 with TRBJ1-2; D perhaps matches TRBD1 (6 bases). The CDR3 spans 13 residues. CDR1 is SGHRS, CDR2 YFSETQ, per germline. The V end lost 4 bases, the J end lost 5 bases, and 12 bases lay between the germline ends.

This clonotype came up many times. The CDR3 sequence is CASSKTGGWSDEQYF. As DNA, the CDR3 is TGTGCCAGCAGTAAGACAGGGGGCTGGTCGGACGAGCAGTACTTC. This sequence joins TRBV6-1 and TRBJ2-7, with 10 positions matching TRBD1. The CDR3 loop spans 15 amino acids. V dropped 5 bases and J dropped 5; count of bases not matched to a gene: 9. Germline CDR1 reads MNHNS; CDR2 reads SASEGT.

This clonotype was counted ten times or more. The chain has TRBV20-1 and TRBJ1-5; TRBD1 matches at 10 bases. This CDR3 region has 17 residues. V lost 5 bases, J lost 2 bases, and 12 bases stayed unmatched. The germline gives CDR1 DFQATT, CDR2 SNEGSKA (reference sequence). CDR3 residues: CSALSADRGFRNQPQHF. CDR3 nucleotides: TGCAGTGCTCTATCGGCGGACAGGGGGTTTCGCAATCAGCCCCAGCATTTT.

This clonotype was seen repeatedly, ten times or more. This CDR3 reads CASSNTQGSHVNTQYF. The CDR3 bases are TGTGCCAGCAGCAACACTCAGGGCTCTCACGTGAATACGCAGTATTTT. The chain recombines TRBV7-2 with TRBJ2-3, with D possibly matching TRBD1 (5 bases). The germline V gene has CDR1 SGHTA and CDR2 FQGNSA. The CDR3 is made up of 16 amino acids. The germline V and J ends were trimmed by 5 bases and 7 bases, with 22 bases remaining between them.

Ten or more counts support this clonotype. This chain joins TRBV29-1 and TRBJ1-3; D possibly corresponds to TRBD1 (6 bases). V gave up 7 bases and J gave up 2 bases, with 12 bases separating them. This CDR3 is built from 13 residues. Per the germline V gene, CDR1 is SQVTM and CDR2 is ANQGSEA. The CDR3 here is CSATAGAGNTIYF. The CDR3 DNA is TGCAGCGCTACCGCAGGGGCTGGAAACACCATATATTTT.

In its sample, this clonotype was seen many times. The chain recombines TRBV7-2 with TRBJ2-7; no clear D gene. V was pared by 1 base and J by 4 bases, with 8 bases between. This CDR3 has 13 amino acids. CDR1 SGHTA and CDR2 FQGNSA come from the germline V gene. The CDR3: CASSLGLLYEQYF. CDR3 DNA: TGTGCCAGCAGCTTAGGACTCCTATACGAGCAGTACTTC.

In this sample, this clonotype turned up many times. The CDR3 region is CAIKQEVTRNSPLHF. As DNA, the CDR3 is TGTGCCATCAAGCAGGAGGTAACTCGTAATTCACCCCTCCACTTT. The chain recombines TRBV10-3 with TRBJ1-6; D ambiguous. Germline V CDR1 and CDR2: ENHRY, SYGVKD. Trimming shortened V by 7 bases and J by 6 bases, and 16 bases separated the two germline ends. The CDR3 loop spans 15 amino acids.

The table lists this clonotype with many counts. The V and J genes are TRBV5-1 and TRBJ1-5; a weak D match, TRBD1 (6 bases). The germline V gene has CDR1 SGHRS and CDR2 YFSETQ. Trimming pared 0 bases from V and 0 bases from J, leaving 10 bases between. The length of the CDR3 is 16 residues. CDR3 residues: CASSLDGRGSNQPQHF. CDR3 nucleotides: TGCGCCAGCAGCTTGGATGGCAGGGGTAGCAATCAGCCCCAGCATTTT.

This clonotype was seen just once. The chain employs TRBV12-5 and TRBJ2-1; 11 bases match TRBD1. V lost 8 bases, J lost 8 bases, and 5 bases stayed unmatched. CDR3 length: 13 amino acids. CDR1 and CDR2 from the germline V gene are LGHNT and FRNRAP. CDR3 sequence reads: CASSGQGDHEQFF. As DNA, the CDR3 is TGTGCTAGTTCGGGACAGGGGGACCATGAGCAGTTCTTC.

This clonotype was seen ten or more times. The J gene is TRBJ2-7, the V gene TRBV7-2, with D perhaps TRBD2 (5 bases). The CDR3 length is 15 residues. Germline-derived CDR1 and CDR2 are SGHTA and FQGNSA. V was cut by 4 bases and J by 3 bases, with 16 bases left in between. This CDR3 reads CASSSSRTSIYEQYF. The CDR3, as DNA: TGTGCCAGCAGCTCCTCGCGGACTTCGATCTACGAGCAGTACTTC.

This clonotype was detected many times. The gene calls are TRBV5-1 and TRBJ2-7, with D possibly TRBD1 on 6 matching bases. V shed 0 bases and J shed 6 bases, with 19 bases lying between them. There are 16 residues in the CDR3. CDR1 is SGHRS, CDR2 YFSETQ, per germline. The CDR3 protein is CASSLDGQLRASEQYF. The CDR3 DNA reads TGCGCCAGCAGCTTGGACGGACAGCTCCGAGCTTCCGAGCAGTACTTC.

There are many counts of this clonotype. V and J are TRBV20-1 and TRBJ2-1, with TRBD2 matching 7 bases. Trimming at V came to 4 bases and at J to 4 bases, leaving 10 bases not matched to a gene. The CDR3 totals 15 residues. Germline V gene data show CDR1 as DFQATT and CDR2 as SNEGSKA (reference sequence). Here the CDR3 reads CSATPSAGVYNEQFF. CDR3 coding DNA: TGCAGTGCTACCCCCTCCGCGGGAGTTTACAATGAGCAGTTCTTC.

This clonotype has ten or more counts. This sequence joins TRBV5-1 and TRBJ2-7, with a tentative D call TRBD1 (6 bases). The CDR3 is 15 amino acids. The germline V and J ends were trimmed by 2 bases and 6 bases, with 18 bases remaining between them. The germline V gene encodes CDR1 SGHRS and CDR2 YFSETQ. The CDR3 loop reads CASSFDLTGLREQYF. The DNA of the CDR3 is TGCGCCAGCAGCTTCGATCTGACAGGCCTGCGCGAGCAGTACTTC.

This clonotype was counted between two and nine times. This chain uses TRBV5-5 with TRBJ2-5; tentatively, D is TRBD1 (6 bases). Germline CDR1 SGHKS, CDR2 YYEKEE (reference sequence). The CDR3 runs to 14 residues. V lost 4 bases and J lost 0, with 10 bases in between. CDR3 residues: CASSPTGYQETQYF. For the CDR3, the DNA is TGTGCCAGCAGCCCTACAGGGTACCAAGAGACCCAGTACTTC.